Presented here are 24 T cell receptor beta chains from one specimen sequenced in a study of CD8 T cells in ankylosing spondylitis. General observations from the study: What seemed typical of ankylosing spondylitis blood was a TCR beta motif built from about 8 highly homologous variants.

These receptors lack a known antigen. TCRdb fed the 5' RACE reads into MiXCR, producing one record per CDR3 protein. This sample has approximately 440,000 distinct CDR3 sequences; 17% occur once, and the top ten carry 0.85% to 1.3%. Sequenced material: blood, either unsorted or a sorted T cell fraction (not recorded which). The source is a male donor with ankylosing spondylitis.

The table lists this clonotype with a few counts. The CDR3 here is CATSDQGSNQPQHF. The CDR3 nucleotides are TGTGCCACCAGTGACCAGGGTTCTAATCAGCCCCAGCATTTT. The chain carries TRBV24-1 and TRBJ1-5, with D possibly being TRBD1 (5 bases). Looked up from germline, CDR1 is KGHDR and CDR2 is SFDVKD. This CDR3 contains 14 residues. The V gene lost 4 bases and the J gene lost 4 bases, with 10 bases spanning the gap.

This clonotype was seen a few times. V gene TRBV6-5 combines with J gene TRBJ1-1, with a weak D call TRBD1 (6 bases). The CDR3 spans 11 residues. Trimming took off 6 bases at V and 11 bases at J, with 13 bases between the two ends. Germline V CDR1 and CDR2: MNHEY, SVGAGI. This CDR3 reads CASSTTGSAFF. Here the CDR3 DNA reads TGTGCCAGCAGCACCACAGGGAGTGCTTTCTTT.

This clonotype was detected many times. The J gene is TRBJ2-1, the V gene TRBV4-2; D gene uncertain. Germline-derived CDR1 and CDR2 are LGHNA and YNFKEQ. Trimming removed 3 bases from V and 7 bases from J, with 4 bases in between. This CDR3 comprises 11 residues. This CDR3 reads CASSQGNEQFF. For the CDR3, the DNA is TGTGCCAGCAGCCAGGGAAATGAGCAGTTCTTC.

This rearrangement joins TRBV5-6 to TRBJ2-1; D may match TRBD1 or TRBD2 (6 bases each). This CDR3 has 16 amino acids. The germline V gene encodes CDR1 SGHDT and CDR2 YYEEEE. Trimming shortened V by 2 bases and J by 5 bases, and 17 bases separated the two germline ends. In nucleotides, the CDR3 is TGTGCCAGCAGCTTAGAATCCATGGGGGGCCACAATGAGCAGTTCTTC. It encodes CASSLESMGGHNEQFF.

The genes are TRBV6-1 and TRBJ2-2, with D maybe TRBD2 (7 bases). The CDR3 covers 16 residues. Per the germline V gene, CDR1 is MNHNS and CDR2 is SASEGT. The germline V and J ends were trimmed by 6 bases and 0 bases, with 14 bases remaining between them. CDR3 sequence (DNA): TGTGCCAGCAGACTAGGGGGGGGGTCGAACACCGGGGAGCTGTTTTTT. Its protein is CASRLGGGSNTGELFF.

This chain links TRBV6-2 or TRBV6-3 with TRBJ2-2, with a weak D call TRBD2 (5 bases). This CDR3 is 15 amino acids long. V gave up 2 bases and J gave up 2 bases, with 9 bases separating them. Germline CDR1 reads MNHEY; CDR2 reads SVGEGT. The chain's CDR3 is CASSYELVNTGELFF. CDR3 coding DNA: TGTGCCAGCAGTTACGAACTAGTAAACACCGGGGAGCTGTTTTTT.

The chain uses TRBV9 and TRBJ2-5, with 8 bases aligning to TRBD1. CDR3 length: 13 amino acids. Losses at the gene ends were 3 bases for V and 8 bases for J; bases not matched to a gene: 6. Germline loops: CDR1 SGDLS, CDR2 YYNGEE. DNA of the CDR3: TGTGCCAGCAGCGATGACAGGGGTGTAACCCAGTACTTC. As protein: CASSDDRGVTQYF.

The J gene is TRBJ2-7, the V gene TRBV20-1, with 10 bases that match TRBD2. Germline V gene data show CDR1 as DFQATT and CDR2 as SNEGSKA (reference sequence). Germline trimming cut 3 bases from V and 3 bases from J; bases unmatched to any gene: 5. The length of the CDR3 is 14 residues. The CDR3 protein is CSARGRTSGYEQYF. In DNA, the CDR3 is TGCAGTGCTAGGGGGAGGACTAGCGGCTACGAGCAGTACTTC.

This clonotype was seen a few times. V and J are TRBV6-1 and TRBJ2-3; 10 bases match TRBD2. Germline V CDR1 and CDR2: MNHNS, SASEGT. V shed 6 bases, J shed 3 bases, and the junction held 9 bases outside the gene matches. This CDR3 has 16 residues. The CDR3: CASRRTGTSETDTQYF. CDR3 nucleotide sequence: TGTGCCAGCAGAAGAACCGGGACTAGCGAGACAGATACGCAGTATTTT.

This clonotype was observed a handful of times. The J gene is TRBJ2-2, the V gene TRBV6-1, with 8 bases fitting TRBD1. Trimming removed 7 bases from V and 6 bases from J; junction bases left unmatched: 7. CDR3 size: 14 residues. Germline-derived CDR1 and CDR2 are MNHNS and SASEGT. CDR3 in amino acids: CASTRQGRAGELFF. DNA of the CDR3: TGTGCCAGCACCAGACAGGGGCGGGCCGGGGAGCTGTTTTTT.

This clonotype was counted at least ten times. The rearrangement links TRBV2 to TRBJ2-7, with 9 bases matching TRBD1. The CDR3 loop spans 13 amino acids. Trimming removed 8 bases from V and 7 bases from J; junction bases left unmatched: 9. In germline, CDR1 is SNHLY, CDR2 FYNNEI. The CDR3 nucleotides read TGTGCCAGCGTCGGGGACAGGGTATGGGAGCAGTACTTC. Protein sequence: CASVGDRVWEQYF.

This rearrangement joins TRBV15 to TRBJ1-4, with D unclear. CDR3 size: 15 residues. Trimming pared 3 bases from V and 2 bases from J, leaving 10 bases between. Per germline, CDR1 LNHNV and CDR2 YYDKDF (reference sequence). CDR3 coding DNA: TGTGCCACCAGCAGTTTTAGGGCTACTAATGAAAAACTGTTTTTT. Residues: CATSSFRATNEKLFF.

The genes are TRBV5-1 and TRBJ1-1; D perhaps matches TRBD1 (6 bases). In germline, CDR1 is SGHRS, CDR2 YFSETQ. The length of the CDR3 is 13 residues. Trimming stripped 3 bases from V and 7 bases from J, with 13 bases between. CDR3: CASSSSSDSEAFF. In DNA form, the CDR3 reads TGCGCCAGCAGCTCCTCTTCGGACAGTGAAGCTTTCTTT.

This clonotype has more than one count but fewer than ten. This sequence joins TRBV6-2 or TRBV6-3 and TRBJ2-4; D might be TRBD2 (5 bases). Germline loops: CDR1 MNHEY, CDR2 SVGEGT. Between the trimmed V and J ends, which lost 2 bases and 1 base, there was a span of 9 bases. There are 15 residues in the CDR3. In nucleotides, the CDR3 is TGTGCCAGCAGTTACCAGCGGATGGCCAAAAACATTCAGTACTTC. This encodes CASSYQRMAKNIQYF.

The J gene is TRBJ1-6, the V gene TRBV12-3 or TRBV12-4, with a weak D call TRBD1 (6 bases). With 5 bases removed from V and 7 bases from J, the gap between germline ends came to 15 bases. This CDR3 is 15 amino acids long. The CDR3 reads CASSERQASNSPLHF. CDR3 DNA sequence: TGTGCCAGCAGTGAGAGACAGGCCTCGAATTCACCCCTCCACTTT.

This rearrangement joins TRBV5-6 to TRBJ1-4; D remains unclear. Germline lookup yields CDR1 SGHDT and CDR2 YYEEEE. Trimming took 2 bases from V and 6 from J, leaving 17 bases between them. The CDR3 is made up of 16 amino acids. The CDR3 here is CASSLRGSASDEKLFF. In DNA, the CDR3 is TGTGCCAGCAGCTTACGAGGATCTGCCAGCGATGAAAAACTGTTTTTT. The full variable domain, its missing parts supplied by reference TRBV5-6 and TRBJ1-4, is DAGVTQSPTHLIKTRGQQVTLRCSPKSGHDTVSWYQQALGQGPQFIFQYYEEEERQRGNFPDRFSGHQFPNYSSELNVNALLLGDSALYLCASSLRGSASDEKLFFGSGTQLSVL.

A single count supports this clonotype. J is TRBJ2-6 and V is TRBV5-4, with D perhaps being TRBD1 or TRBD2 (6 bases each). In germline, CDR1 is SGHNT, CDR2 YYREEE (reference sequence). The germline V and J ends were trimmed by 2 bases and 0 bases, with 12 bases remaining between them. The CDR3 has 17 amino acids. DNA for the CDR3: TGTGCCAGCAGCTTAGAGGGGGGCTTCTCTGGGGCCAACGTCCTGACTTTC. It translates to CASSLEGGFSGANVLTF.

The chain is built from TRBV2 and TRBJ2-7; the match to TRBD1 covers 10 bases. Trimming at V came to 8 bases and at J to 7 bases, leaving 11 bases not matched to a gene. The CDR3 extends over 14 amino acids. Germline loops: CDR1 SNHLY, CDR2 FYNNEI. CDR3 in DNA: TGTGCCAGCGGGGACGGGACAGGGGAGTCTGAGCAGTACTTC. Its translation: CASGDGTGESEQYF.

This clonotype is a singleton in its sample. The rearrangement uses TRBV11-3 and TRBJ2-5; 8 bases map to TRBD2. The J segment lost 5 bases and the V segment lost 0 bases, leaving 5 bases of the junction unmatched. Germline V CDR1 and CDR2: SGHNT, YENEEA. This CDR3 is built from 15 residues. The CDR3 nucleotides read TGTGCCAGCAGCTTAGATGGTAGCGGGGCGGAGACCCAGTACTTC. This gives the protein CASSLDGSGAETQYF.

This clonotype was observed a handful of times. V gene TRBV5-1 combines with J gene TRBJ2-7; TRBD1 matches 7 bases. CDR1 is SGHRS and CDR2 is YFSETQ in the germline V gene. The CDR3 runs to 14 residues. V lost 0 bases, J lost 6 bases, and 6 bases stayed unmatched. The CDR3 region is CASSLDRGRREQYF. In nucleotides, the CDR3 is TGCGCCAGCAGCTTGGACAGGGGTAGACGCGAGCAGTACTTC.

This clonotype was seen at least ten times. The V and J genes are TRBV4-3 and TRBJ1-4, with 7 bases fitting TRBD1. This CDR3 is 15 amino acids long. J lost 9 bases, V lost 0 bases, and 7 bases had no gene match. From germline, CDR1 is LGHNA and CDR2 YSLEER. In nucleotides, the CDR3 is TGCGCCAGCAGCCAAGACCGGGACAGCAGACAAAAACTGTTTTTT. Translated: CASSQDRDSRQKLFF.

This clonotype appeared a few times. The CDR3 sequence is CASSQGQAGGRDEQFF. CDR3 sequence (DNA): TGTGCCAGCAGCCAGGGTCAGGCGGGGGGGCGGGATGAGCAGTTCTTC. The rearrangement joins TRBV3-1 to TRBJ2-1; the match to TRBD2 covers 9 bases. V lost 3 bases, J lost 8 bases, and 11 bases stayed unmatched. This CDR3 comprises 16 residues. CDR1 and CDR2 from the germline V gene are LGHDT and YNNKEL (reference sequence).

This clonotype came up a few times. The CDR3 DNA follows: TGTGCCAGCAGTGGAGGACTTCCACCCACAGATACGCAGTATTTT. This translates into CASSGGLPPTDTQYF. The gene calls are TRBV2 and TRBJ2-3, with D maybe TRBD2 (5 bases). Per germline, CDR1 SNHLY and CDR2 FYNNEI. CDR3 length: 15 amino acids. Trimming removed 4 bases at V and 2 bases at J, with 13 bases between.

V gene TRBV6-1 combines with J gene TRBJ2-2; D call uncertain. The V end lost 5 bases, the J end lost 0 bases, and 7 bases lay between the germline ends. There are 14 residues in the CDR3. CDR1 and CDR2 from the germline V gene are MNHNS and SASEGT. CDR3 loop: CASSRTANTGELFF. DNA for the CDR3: TGTGCCAGCAGTCGTACAGCGAACACCGGGGAGCTGTTTTTT.